This paragraph covers one TCR beta chain sequence. These data come from a study of shared clonotypes between healthy human individuals. This CDR3 comprises 13 residues. Per germline, CDR1 SGHNT and CDR2 YENEEA. Deletions cut 1 base from V and 10 bases from J, with 14 bases between. The assay was immunoSEQ multiplex PCR, and TCRdb's table has in-frame clones only and misses some. The sample has 1.6 million or so clones; 98% are singletons. The sequencing sample was made of naive CD4+ T cells sorted from blood. Subset described: CD45RA+ positively selected. The clonotype was recovered from a young man in good health. The chain recombines TRBV11-3 with TRBJ2-7; no firm D call. The chain's CDR3 is CASSLVRESVQYF. The CDR3 region has the DNA TGTGCCAGCAGCTTAGTTAGAGAATCGGTACAGTACTTC. Based on the CDR3 plus reference TRBV11-3 and TRBJ2-7, the full variable domain is EAGVVQSPRYKIIEKKQPVAFWCNPISGHNTLYWYLQNLGQGPELLIRYENEEAVDDSQLPKDRFSAERLKGVDSTLKIQPAELGDSAVYLCASSLVRESVQYFGPGTRLTVT.